A selection of T cell receptor beta chains follows, all from one sample in a study of Siglec-9 on CD8 T cells in melanoma. Generated by immunoSEQ multiplex PCR, the TCRdb table keeps only in-frame clones and is missing some. This sample has about 30,000 clones; 80% occur once, and the top ten carry approximately 5.4%. The sequenced material came from Siglec-9- CD8+ T cells sorted from blood. The receptor set was obtained from a human donor in good health. The CDR3 runs from the conserved cysteine through the conserved F or W. The order of the fields is D gene, J gene, V gene, CDR3 length, clone size, CDR3 DNA, CDR3 protein. A D gene is named only where the DNA matches it firmly. A clone size is listed for some rows: how often the clone was seen (once, few, many), or a class if it is expanded.

d_call: .
j_call: TRBJ2-4
v_call: TRBV5-8
cdr3_length: 13
clone_size: .
cdr3_nt: TGTGCCAGCAGCTTCGGACAAAAAAACATTCAGTACTTC
cdr3_aa: CASSFGQKNIQYF

d_call: .
j_call: TRBJ2-3
v_call: TRBV27
cdr3_length: 12
clone_size: .
cdr3_nt: TGTGCCAGCGGGGACATCGTGGATACGCAGTATTTT
cdr3_aa: CASGDIVDTQYF

d_call: .
j_call: TRBJ1-1
v_call: TRBV5-6
cdr3_length: 15
clone_size: .
cdr3_nt: TGTGCCAGCAGCTTGAGGGGTTGGCTCGACACTGAAGCTTTCTTT
cdr3_aa: CASSLRGWLDTEAFF

d_call: TRBD1
j_call: TRBJ2-7
v_call: TRBV6-6
cdr3_length: 14
clone_size: once
cdr3_nt: TGTGCCAGCAGTCTGATGGACAGGTCATACGAGCAGTACTTC
cdr3_aa: CASSLMDRSYEQYF

d_call: .
j_call: TRBJ1-3
v_call: TRBV9
cdr3_length: 14
clone_size: .
cdr3_nt: TGTGCCAGCAGCGCCACGACAGGACGAAACACCATATATTTT
cdr3_aa: CASSATTGRNTIYF

d_call: .
j_call: TRBJ2-6
v_call: TRBV11-1
cdr3_length: 14
clone_size: .
cdr3_nt: TGTGCCAGCAGCTTGTTGGGGGGCGCCAACGTCCTGACTTTC
cdr3_aa: CASSLLGGANVLTF

d_call: .
j_call: TRBJ2-7
v_call: TRBV5-8
cdr3_length: 14
clone_size: .
cdr3_nt: TGTGCCAGCAGCTTGGAACCGCGACCCTACGAGCAGTACTTC
cdr3_aa: CASSLEPRPYEQYF

d_call: .
j_call: TRBJ2-7
v_call: TRBV7-3
cdr3_length: 14
clone_size: .
cdr3_nt: TGTGCCAGCAGCCCCACAGGGTCCCCCTACGAGCAGTACTTC
cdr3_aa: CASSPTGSPYEQYF

d_call: .
j_call: TRBJ2-4
v_call: TRBV7-9
cdr3_length: 15
clone_size: .
cdr3_nt: TGTGCCAGTGCGGGACCTGAAAAAGCCAAAAACATTCAGTACTTC
cdr3_aa: CASAGPEKAKNIQYF

d_call: TRBD1
j_call: TRBJ1-1
v_call: TRBV28
cdr3_length: 14
clone_size: .
cdr3_nt: TGTGCCAGCAGCAGGGGGTCAGGGAACACTGAAGCTTTCTTT
cdr3_aa: CASSRGSGNTEAFF

d_call: .
j_call: TRBJ2-7
v_call: TRBV27
cdr3_length: 14
clone_size: .
cdr3_nt: TGTGCCAGCAGTCAACGGGCAGTTCAGTGGGAGCAGTACTTC
cdr3_aa: CASSQRAVQWEQYF

d_call: TRBD2
j_call: TRBJ2-5
v_call: TRBV7-9
cdr3_length: 16
clone_size: .
cdr3_nt: TGTGCCAGCAGCCCACGGGGACTAGTGGAGCAAGAGACCCAGTACTTC
cdr3_aa: CASSPRGLVEQETQYF

d_call: TRBD2
j_call: TRBJ2-1
v_call: TRBV9
cdr3_length: 18
clone_size: .
cdr3_nt: TGTGCCAGCAGCGACCGGACTAGCGGGGGACTCGGTAGCAATGAGCAGTTCTTC
cdr3_aa: CASSDRTSGGLGSNEQFF

d_call: .
j_call: TRBJ2-1
v_call: TRBV7-3
cdr3_length: 13
clone_size: .
cdr3_nt: TGTGCCAGCAGCTTAGGGGTCGGGAATGAGCAGTTCTTC
cdr3_aa: CASSLGVGNEQFF

d_call: .
j_call: TRBJ2-2
v_call: TRBV7-9
cdr3_length: 14
clone_size: .
cdr3_nt: TGTGCCAGCAGCCGAACTGACCTAGGTGGGGAGCTGTTTTTT
cdr3_aa: CASSRTDLGGELFF

d_call: .
j_call: TRBJ1-1
v_call: TRBV6-1
cdr3_length: 15
clone_size: .
cdr3_nt: TGTGCCAGCAGCGAAGACTGGGACACCAGCTTGGGGGCTTTCTTT
cdr3_aa: CASSEDWDTSLGAFF

d_call: .
j_call: TRBJ2-7
v_call: TRBV4-1
cdr3_length: 14
clone_size: .
cdr3_nt: TGCGCCAGCAGCCAAACGGCGAGCTCCTACGAGCAGTACTTC
cdr3_aa: CASSQTASSYEQYF

d_call: .
j_call: TRBJ1-5
v_call: TRBV19
cdr3_length: 13
clone_size: .
cdr3_nt: TGTGCCAGTAGTACGGCCATAGGTGGGCCCCAGCATTTT
cdr3_aa: CASSTAIGGPQHF

d_call: TRBD1
j_call: TRBJ1-1
v_call: TRBV6-5
cdr3_length: 13
clone_size: .
cdr3_nt: TGTGCCAGCGGTGATACAGGGGGCACTGAAGCTTTCTTT
cdr3_aa: CASGDTGGTEAFF

d_call: TRBD1
j_call: TRBJ2-7
v_call: TRBV6-6
cdr3_length: 14
clone_size: .
cdr3_nt: TGTGCCAGCAGTTGGGCAGGGGGCAGCTACGAGCAGTACTTC
cdr3_aa: CASSWAGGSYEQYF

d_call: TRBD1
j_call: TRBJ2-3
v_call: TRBV9
cdr3_length: 15
clone_size: .
cdr3_nt: TGTGCCAGCAGCGTAGAAGGACAGGGTGAAGATACGCAGTATTTT
cdr3_aa: CASSVEGQGEDTQYF

d_call: .
j_call: TRBJ1-2
v_call: TRBV9
cdr3_length: 14
clone_size: .
cdr3_nt: TGTGCCAGCAGCGTAGGGGACACCCTCTATGGCTACACCTTC
cdr3_aa: CASSVGDTLYGYTF

d_call: TRBD1
j_call: TRBJ2-7
v_call: TRBV29-1
cdr3_length: 13
clone_size: .
cdr3_nt: TGCAGCGCCCGGACAGGGGCGTCCTACGAGCAGTACTTC
cdr3_aa: CSARTGASYEQYF

d_call: TRBD1
j_call: TRBJ1-1
v_call: TRBV29-1
cdr3_length: 18
clone_size: .
cdr3_nt: TGCAGCGTTGAAGCCAGATCAGTACGGGGACAGGGGAACACTGAAGCTTTCTTT
cdr3_aa: CSVEARSVRGQGNTEAFF

d_call: TRBD2
j_call: TRBJ2-1
v_call: TRBV29-1
cdr3_length: 16
clone_size: .
cdr3_nt: TGCAGCGCCCGGACTAGCGGGGGGCGATCCTACAATGAGCAGTTCTTC
cdr3_aa: CSARTSGGRSYNEQFF

d_call: .
j_call: TRBJ1-2
v_call: TRBV28
cdr3_length: 13
clone_size: .
cdr3_nt: TGTGCCAGCAGTTTGATGGGTGCGGGTGGCTACACCTTC
cdr3_aa: CASSLMGAGGYTF

d_call: TRBD1
j_call: TRBJ2-4
v_call: TRBV27
cdr3_length: 17
clone_size: .
cdr3_nt: TGTGCCAGCAGTACCCTCATGGGGGACAGGGGGCCGAACATTCAGTACTTC
cdr3_aa: CASSTLMGDRGPNIQYF

d_call: .
j_call: TRBJ2-5
v_call: TRBV6-5
cdr3_length: 13
clone_size: .
cdr3_nt: TGTGCCAGCAGTTCTGACAGCCAAGAGACCCAGTACTTC
cdr3_aa: CASSSDSQETQYF

d_call: .
j_call: TRBJ2-5
v_call: TRBV4-2
cdr3_length: 13
clone_size: .
cdr3_nt: TGTGCCAGCAGCCAACAGAACCAAGAGACCCAGTACTTC
cdr3_aa: CASSQQNQETQYF

d_call: .
j_call: TRBJ1-1
v_call: TRBV19
cdr3_length: 16
clone_size: .
cdr3_nt: TGTGCCAGTAGTCTCCCTTGGACAAGACGGGTTACTGAAGCTTTCTTT
cdr3_aa: CASSLPWTRRVTEAFF

d_call: .
j_call: TRBJ1-2
v_call: TRBV28
cdr3_length: 18
clone_size: .
cdr3_nt: TGTGCCAGCAGTCCCACAAGACATCGCCCTGTAGCTAACTATGGCTACACCTTC
cdr3_aa: CASSPTRHRPVANYGYTF

d_call: TRBD2
j_call: TRBJ2-3
v_call: TRBV7-8
cdr3_length: 16
clone_size: .
cdr3_nt: TGTGCCAGCAGCTTTTGGCGTAGCGGGAACGCAGATACGCAGTATTTT
cdr3_aa: CASSFWRSGNADTQYF

d_call: .
j_call: TRBJ1-5
v_call: TRBV11-2
cdr3_length: 15
clone_size: few
cdr3_nt: TGTGCCAGCAGCTTAGTGGCGGCGAGCAATCAGCCCCAGCATTTT
cdr3_aa: CASSLVAASNQPQHF

d_call: .
j_call: TRBJ1-3
v_call: TRBV10-1
cdr3_length: 13
clone_size: medium-sized
cdr3_nt: TGCGCCAGCAGTGAGACTTCTGGAAACACCATATATTTT
cdr3_aa: CASSETSGNTIYF

d_call: TRBD1
j_call: TRBJ2-5
v_call: TRBV19
cdr3_length: 15
clone_size: .
cdr3_nt: TGTGCCAGTAGTATCCTCGGACAGGACCAAGAGACCCAGTACTTC
cdr3_aa: CASSILGQDQETQYF

d_call: .
j_call: TRBJ1-1
v_call: TRBV19
cdr3_length: 13
clone_size: .
cdr3_nt: TGTGCCAGTGATGGGAGACTGAACACTGAAGCTTTCTTT
cdr3_aa: CASDGRLNTEAFF

d_call: .
j_call: TRBJ1-2
v_call: TRBV12-5
cdr3_length: 14
clone_size: .
cdr3_nt: TGTGCTAGCGGACTAGGATTTTTGGACTATGGCTACACCTTC
cdr3_aa: CASGLGFLDYGYTF

d_call: .
j_call: TRBJ1-1
v_call: TRBV19
cdr3_length: 12
clone_size: few
cdr3_nt: TGTGCCAGTAGACCGGGGCCTTTCGAAGCTTTCTTT
cdr3_aa: CASRPGPFEAFF

d_call: .
j_call: TRBJ2-3
v_call: TRBV5-1
cdr3_length: 13
clone_size: .
cdr3_nt: TGCGCCAGCAGCTTGGAGTTCACAGATACGCAGTATTTT
cdr3_aa: CASSLEFTDTQYF

d_call: .
j_call: TRBJ2-4
v_call: TRBV28
cdr3_length: 14
clone_size: once
cdr3_nt: TGTGCCAGCAGTTGGCGGGGAGCCAAAAACATTCAGTACTTC
cdr3_aa: CASSWRGAKNIQYF

d_call: .
j_call: TRBJ2-1
v_call: TRBV7-7
cdr3_length: 14
clone_size: .
cdr3_nt: TGTGCTAGCAGCGTGGAGGGGGCGCGGAATGAGCAGTTCTTC
cdr3_aa: CASSVEGARNEQFF

d_call: .
j_call: TRBJ1-4
v_call: TRBV7-9
cdr3_length: 17
clone_size: medium-sized
cdr3_nt: TGTGCCAGCAGCTTATTCGGAAGGGGGACACTTAATGAAAAACTGTTTTTT
cdr3_aa: CASSLFGRGTLNEKLFF

d_call: TRBD2
j_call: TRBJ2-1
v_call: TRBV27
cdr3_length: 16
clone_size: .
cdr3_nt: TGTGCCAGCAGTTTGTCCCTAGCGGGAGCGATCAATGAGCAGTTCTTC
cdr3_aa: CASSLSLAGAINEQFF